A single sample is the source of the 30 T cell receptor beta chains below, sequenced in a study of blood T cell repertoires in COVID-19 (dated by TCRdb to 2020 to 2022). The library relied on the immunoSEQ multiplex PCR assay. Sourced from immuneACCESS, this table was stored by TCRdb with only in-frame sequences that have V and J called. A share of the clones is absent; for the studies checked, an unresolved V gene accounts for under half, and the remainder has no known explanation. The sample records nearly 400,000 clones, roughly 90% of which are singletons. Jointly, the top ten make up 1.7% of the sample. Material: PBMCs or T cells enriched from blood (not recorded which). The receptors derive from a woman aged 30 to 39 who had recovered from COVID-19.

The genes are TRBV28 and TRBJ2-5, with TRBD1 as a possible D gene (7 bases). The CDR3 contains 15 residues. Germline V gene data show CDR1 as MDHEN and CDR2 as SYDVKM. V was shortened by 7 bases and J by 6 bases, with 21 bases between the two germline ends. The CDR3 loop is CASKPQGGGIKTQYF. CDR3 nucleotide sequence: TGTGCCAGCAAGCCCCAGGGGGGAGGTATCAAGACCCAGTACTTC.

The rearrangement links TRBV29-1 to TRBJ1-6; the match to TRBD1 covers 9 bases. With V trimmed by 6 bases and J by 6 bases, 6 bases remained unmatched. Germline CDR1 SQVTM, CDR2 ANQGSEA. The CDR3 is 14 amino acids. CDR3 amino acids: CSVGEGQGNSPLHF. The CDR3 DNA is TGCAGCGTCGGCGAGGGACAGGGTAATTCACCCCTCCACTTT.

The chain employs TRBV10-3 and TRBJ1-2; D possibly corresponds to TRBD1 (5 bases). The length of the CDR3 is 14 residues. Germline V gene data show CDR1 as ENHRY and CDR2 as SYGVKD. The V end lost 4 bases, the J end lost 3 bases, and 12 bases lay between the germline ends. The CDR3 DNA reads as TGTGCCATCAGTGTGGCAGGGTCACACTATGGCTACACCTTC. Amino acids: CAISVAGSHYGYTF.

V and J are TRBV6-5 and TRBJ1-6; possibly TRBD1 for D (5 bases). Trimming took off 6 bases at V and 6 bases at J, with 15 bases between the two ends. The CDR3 is 15 residues long. In germline, CDR1 is MNHEY, CDR2 SVGAGI. CDR3 amino acids: CASSHQTEPNSPLHF. The CDR3 bases are TGTGCCAGCAGCCACCAGACAGAGCCTAATTCACCCCTCCACTTT.

J is TRBJ2-7 and V is TRBV7-2; a possible D gene is TRBD2 (6 bases). V shed 2 bases and J shed 0 bases, with 11 bases lying between them. Germline CDR1 is SGHTA and CDR2 is FQGNSA. CDR3 length: 15 amino acids. Here the CDR3 reads CASSLIIGGSYEQYF. DNA of the CDR3: TGTGCCAGCAGCTTAATAATCGGGGGCTCCTACGAGCAGTACTTC.

This chain joins TRBV19 and TRBJ1-4; perhaps TRBD1 as D (5 bases). The CDR3 has 18 amino acids. Germline-derived CDR1 and CDR2 are LNHDA and SQIVND (reference sequence). Trimming stripped 3 bases from V and 7 bases from J, with 24 bases between. The chain's CDR3 is CASSIGWGGRGGAEKLFF. The CDR3 nucleotides read TGTGCCAGTAGTATTGGGTGGGGCGGTCGAGGCGGTGCTGAAAAACTGTTTTTT. The entire variable domain, with the rest obtained from reference TRBV19 and TRBJ1-4, is as follows: DGGITQSPKYLFRKEGQNVTLSCEQNLNHDAMYWYRQDPGQGLRLIYYSQIVNDFQKGDIAEGYSVSREKKESFPLTVTSAQKNPTAFYLCASSIGWGGRGGAEKLFFGSGTQLSVL.

The chain joins TRBV9 to TRBJ1-2; D is unclear. With 6 bases removed from V and 5 bases from J, the gap between germline ends came to 14 bases. Looked up from germline, CDR1 is SGDLS and CDR2 is YYNGEE. The CDR3 contains 13 residues. DNA for the CDR3: TGTGCCAGCACCCCTACAGTTTCTTATGGCTACACCTTC. Translation: CASTPTVSYGYTF.

The chain is built from TRBV15 and TRBJ1-5, with D tentatively TRBD1 (5 bases). The CDR3 totals 15 residues. Germline V gene data show CDR1 as LNHNV and CDR2 as YYDKDF (reference sequence). V was trimmed by 5 bases and J by 3 bases, leaving 14 bases between them. CDR3 in DNA: TGTGCCACCAGCCCCGGGGGTAAGGACAATCAGCCCCAGCATTTT. Amino acid sequence: CATSPGGKDNQPQHF.

This clone was seen once. This chain links TRBV25-1 with TRBJ1-3; no reliable D call. Germline CDR1 MGHDK, CDR2 SYGVNS. Trimming removed 6 bases from V and 4 bases from J, with 4 bases in between. The CDR3 totals 11 residues. The CDR3 loop is CASRRGNTIYF. CDR3 sequence (DNA): TGTGCCAGCAGGAGGGGAAACACCATATATTTT.

This chain uses TRBV4-3 with TRBJ1-1, with TRBD1 as a possible D gene (6 bases). V lost 0 bases and J 11 bases, leaving 13 bases between the germline ends. The CDR3 runs 13 residues. Germline CDR1 reads LGHNA; CDR2 reads YSLEER. This CDR3 reads CASSQDRGISAFF. The CDR3 nucleotides read TGCGCCAGCAGCCAAGATAGGGGGATCTCGGCTTTCTTT.

The genes are TRBV9 and TRBJ2-1; TRBD1 agrees at 7 bases. The CDR3 has 15 residues. J was trimmed by 0 bases and V by 3 bases; bases with no gene match: 3. Germline CDR1 SGDLS, CDR2 YYNGEE. The CDR3 region has the DNA TGTGCCAGCAGCGCTCAGGGGGACTCCTACAATGAGCAGTTCTTC. It specifies CASSAQGDSYNEQFF.

This chain links TRBV6-2 or TRBV6-3 with TRBJ2-2; D perhaps matches TRBD2 (7 bases). This CDR3 has 15 residues. V shed 7 bases and J shed 2 bases, with 14 bases lying between them. Germline V lookup: CDR1 MNHEY, CDR2 SVGEGT. The CDR3: CASIPGGLNTGELFF. The CDR3 DNA reads TGTGCCAGCATCCCCGGGGGGCTCAACACCGGGGAGCTGTTTTTT.

This clone was seen a handful of times. The gene calls are TRBV28 and TRBJ1-1; possible D gene TRBD1, 6 bases. This CDR3 is built from 15 residues. The germline V gene encodes CDR1 MDHEN and CDR2 SYDVKM. V was shortened by 8 bases and J by 4 bases, with 20 bases between the two germline ends. CDR3 in DNA: TGTGCCAGCCTCTCAGGGGAAGGGTTGGTCACTGAAGCTTTCTTT. This translates into CASLSGEGLVTEAFF.

The rearrangement uses TRBV6-1 and TRBJ2-1, with 8 bases aligning to TRBD2. This CDR3 contains 15 residues. Losses at the gene ends were 4 bases for V and 0 bases for J; bases not matched to a gene: 2. CDR1 MNHNS and CDR2 SASEGT come from the germline V gene. Here the CDR3 reads CASSVAGSSYNEQFF. In DNA form, the CDR3 reads TGTGCCAGCAGTGTAGCGGGGAGCTCCTACAATGAGCAGTTCTTC.

This chain uses TRBV10-3 with TRBJ2-1; 12 bases are a match to TRBD1. Trimming at V came to 11 bases and at J to 2 bases, leaving 13 bases not matched to a gene. CDR3 size: 17 residues. Germline-derived CDR1 and CDR2 are ENHRY and SYGVKD. CDR3 amino acids: CAHSKGDRGLAYNEQFF. Written as DNA, the CDR3 is TGTGCCCACTCAAAGGGGGACAGGGGGCTGGCCTACAATGAGCAGTTCTTC.

J is TRBJ1-2 and V is TRBV7-9, with 7 nucleotides matching TRBD1. Germline lookup yields CDR1 SEHNR and CDR2 FQNEAQ (reference sequence). CDR3 length equals 11 residues. V was clipped by 10 bases and J by 6 bases; unmatched bases: 5. The CDR3 nucleotides are TGTGCCATCGAGACAGGGAATGGCTACACCTTC. Residues: CAIETGNGYTF.

The V call is TRBV18, the J call TRBJ1-2; D is unclear. The germline V and J ends were trimmed by 0 bases and 5 bases, with 13 bases remaining between them. This CDR3 spans 15 amino acids. From germline, CDR1 is KGHSH and CDR2 LQKENI. The CDR3 sequence: CASSPPSLSFYGYTF. CDR3 nucleotide sequence: TGTGCCAGCTCACCACCCTCTTTGAGTTTTTATGGCTACACCTTC.

The V and J genes are TRBV19 and TRBJ1-6; 8 bases fit TRBD1. The CDR3 contains 15 residues. Per germline, CDR1 LNHDA and CDR2 SQIVND (reference sequence). With V trimmed by 3 bases and J by 9 bases, 7 bases remained unmatched. CDR3 sequence (DNA): TGTGCCAGTAGTATGACAGGAGACAGGGGTTCACCCCTCCACTTT. Translated, it gives CASSMTGDRGSPLHF.

The CDR3 here is CASSGTGGSYEQYF. The CDR3 DNA sequence: TGTGCCAGCAGTGGGACAGGTGGATCCTACGAGCAGTACTTC. The rearrangement joins TRBV3-1 (or the pseudogene TRBV3-2) to TRBJ2-7, with 8 bases fitting TRBD1. Germline CDR1 LGHDT, CDR2 YNNKEL (reference sequence). CDR3 size: 14 residues. V was clipped by 6 bases and J by 1 base; unmatched bases: 5.

The V and J genes are TRBV7-8 and TRBJ2-7, with 10 bases lining up with TRBD1. The germline V gene has CDR1 SGHVS and CDR2 FQNEAQ. With 1 base clipped from V and 7 bases from J, the junction kept 7 bases outside the gene matches. The CDR3 runs 15 residues. The CDR3 here is CASSLGTGGVWEQYF. Here the CDR3 DNA reads TGTGCCAGCAGCTTAGGGACAGGGGGGGTTTGGGAGCAGTACTTC.

The chain uses TRBV27 and TRBJ2-3, with D unclear. Per germline, CDR1 MNHEY and CDR2 SMNVEV (reference sequence). The V gene lost 2 bases and the J gene lost 4 bases, with 4 bases spanning the gap. This CDR3 contains 12 residues. CDR3 sequence reads: CASSLSPDTQYF. CDR3 sequence (DNA): TGTGCCAGCAGTTTAAGCCCAGATACGCAGTATTTT.

This clone was observed once. The rearrangement links TRBV4-3 to TRBJ1-1; D is perhaps TRBD1 (6 bases). This CDR3 region has 14 residues. V lost 1 base to trimming and J lost 6 bases, with 12 bases between them. Germline lookup yields CDR1 LGHNA and CDR2 YSLEER. The CDR3 nucleotides read TGCGCCAGCAGCCAAGGTTACAGGGTCGCTGAAGCTTTCTTT. It yields the protein CASSQGYRVAEAFF.

The J gene is TRBJ2-2, the V gene TRBV12-3 or TRBV12-4; 10 bases agree with TRBD2. This CDR3 region has 12 residues. J lost 13 bases, V lost 6 bases, and 5 bases had no gene match. The CDR3 is CASSNSGRRLFF. In nucleotides, the CDR3 is TGTGCCAGCAGCAATAGCGGGAGGCGGCTGTTTTTT.

The gene calls are TRBV12-3 or TRBV12-4 and TRBJ2-7; 10 bases are a match to TRBD1. This CDR3 is built from 13 residues. With 7 bases clipped from V and 3 bases from J, the junction kept 3 bases outside the gene matches. DNA of the CDR3: TGTGCCAGCACTGGACAGGGGGACTACGAGCAGTACTTC. Translating it yields CASTGQGDYEQYF.

The chain employs TRBV27 and TRBJ2-7; perhaps TRBD1 as D (5 bases). V was trimmed by 5 bases and J by 3 bases, leaving 17 bases between them. The CDR3 is made up of 15 amino acids. Germline-derived CDR1 and CDR2 are MNHEY and SMNVEV (reference sequence). DNA of the CDR3: TGTGCCAGCAGTATCGGTCCGGATCAGGGCTACGAGCAGTACTTC. Translation: CASSIGPDQGYEQYF.

This clone came up once. The chain carries TRBV19 and TRBJ1-2; maybe TRBD1 (6 bases). Trimming cost V 9 bases and J 1 base, with 18 bases left between them. The germline V gene encodes CDR1 LNHDA and CDR2 SQIVND (reference sequence). This CDR3 is 15 amino acids long. CDR3 nucleotide sequence: TGTGCCAGCTCACCGGGGGGGGGCTTTAACTATGGCTACACCTTC. Residues: CASSPGGGFNYGYTF.

This chain uses TRBV20-1 with TRBJ2-5; D gene ambiguous. The CDR3 spans 12 residues. Germline-derived CDR1 and CDR2 are DFQATT and SNEGSKA (reference sequence). Trimming cost V 3 bases and J 2 bases, with 7 bases left between them. The CDR3 spells CSASYQQETQYF. The DNA of the CDR3 is TGCAGTGCTAGTTATCAGCAAGAGACCCAGTACTTC.

The chain employs TRBV29-1 and TRBJ2-3; D is ambiguous. CDR3 size: 13 residues. Between the trimmed V and J ends, which lost 2 bases and 3 bases, there was a span of 9 bases. CDR1 is SQVTM, CDR2 ANQGSEA, per germline. The CDR3 nucleotides are TGCAGCGTTGAATTTCTTGAGACAGATACGCAGTATTTT. It specifies CSVEFLETDTQYF.

The chain is built from TRBV27 and TRBJ2-2; no clear D. The CDR3 has 15 amino acids. The V and J ends lost 4 bases and 7 bases respectively, with 16 bases between them. The germline V gene encodes CDR1 MNHEY and CDR2 SMNVEV (reference sequence). The CDR3 reads CASSSQKWSGGELFF. In nucleotides, the CDR3 is TGTGCCAGCAGTTCGCAAAAGTGGAGTGGCGGGGAGCTGTTTTTT.

The chain uses TRBV7-9 and TRBJ1-2; the match to TRBD1 covers 8 bases. Germline CDR1 is SEHNR and CDR2 is FQNEAQ (reference sequence). CDR3 size: 15 residues. J was trimmed by 4 bases and V by 5 bases; bases with no gene match: 9. The CDR3 here is CASSPRQGLGYGYTF. The CDR3 region has the DNA TGTGCCAGCAGCCCTCGACAGGGGCTCGGCTATGGCTACACCTTC.